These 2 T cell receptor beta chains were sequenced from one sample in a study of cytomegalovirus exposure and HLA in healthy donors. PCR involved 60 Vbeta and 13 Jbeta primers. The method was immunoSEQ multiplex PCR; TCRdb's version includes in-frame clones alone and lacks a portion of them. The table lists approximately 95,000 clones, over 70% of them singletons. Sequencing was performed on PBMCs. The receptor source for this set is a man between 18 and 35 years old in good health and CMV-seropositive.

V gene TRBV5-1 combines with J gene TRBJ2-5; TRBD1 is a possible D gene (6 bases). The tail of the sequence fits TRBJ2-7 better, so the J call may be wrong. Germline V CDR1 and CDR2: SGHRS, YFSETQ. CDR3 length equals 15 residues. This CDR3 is CASSLVGRGEDEQYF. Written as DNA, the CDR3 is TGCGCCAGCAGCTTGGTAGGCAGGGGTGAAGACGAGCAGTACTTC.

Here the CDR3 DNA reads TGTGCCAGCAGCTTCGGGGATATGGGCGTCACTGAAGCTTTCTTT. Protein: CASSFGDMGVTEAFF. The chain links TRBV5-8 to TRBJ1-1; D remains unclear. This CDR3 is built from 15 residues. CDR1 is SGHTS and CDR2 is YDEGEE in the germline V gene. The V and J ends lost 2 bases and 4 bases respectively, with 15 bases between them. The full variable domain, completed using reference TRBV5-8 and TRBJ1-1, is EAGVTQSPTHLIKTRGQQATLRCSPISGHTSVYWYQQALGLGLQFLLWYDEGEERNRGNFPPRFSGRQFPNYSSELNVNALELEDSALYLCASSFGDMGVTEAFFGQGTRLTVV.